The next 20 T cell receptor beta chains were all read from a single sample in a study of OX40 agonist ivuxolimab in advanced cancers. Clones were sequenced by immunoSEQ multiplex PCR, and TCRdb holds only the in-frame ones, with some missing. Of approximately 80,000 clones listed, roughly 89% were seen once; the top ten hold roughly 0.2%. The sample was CD4+ or CD8+ T cells sorted from blood, taken in a trial of the OX40 agonist ivuxolimab. These receptors came from an adult with an advanced solid tumor such as melanoma, head and neck, liver or kidney cancer.

The rearrangement joins TRBV5-5 to TRBJ2-2; possibly TRBD2 for D (5 bases). This CDR3 has 14 amino acids. Germline V lookup: CDR1 SGHKS, CDR2 YYEKEE (reference sequence). The V and J ends lost 3 bases and 6 bases respectively, with 12 bases between them. CDR3 in amino acids: CASSSGLVSGELFF. CDR3 in DNA: TGTGCCAGCAGCTCCGGACTTGTCTCCGGGGAGCTGTTTTTT.

V usage is TRBV4-2 and J usage is TRBJ2-7, with 7 bases lining up with TRBD2. Per germline, CDR1 LGHNA and CDR2 YNFKEQ. Losses at the gene ends were 0 bases for V and 0 bases for J; bases not matched to a gene: 5. The CDR3 totals 16 residues. In nucleotides, the CDR3 is TGTGCCAGCAGCCAAGATGGAGGCGGGAGCTCCTACGAGCAGTACTTC. It translates to CASSQDGGGSSYEQYF.

This sequence joins TRBV4-1 and TRBJ1-6, with D possibly matching TRBD1 (5 bases). V shed 1 base and J shed 7 bases, with 8 bases lying between them. The CDR3 loop spans 14 amino acids. Germline V lookup: CDR1 MGHRA, CDR2 YSYEKL. CDR3 coding DNA: TGCGCCAGCAGCCAAGTCCGGGGGAATTCACCCCTCCACTTT. Amino acid sequence: CASSQVRGNSPLHF.

The rearrangement links TRBV27 to TRBJ1-4; D is unresolved. V was pared by 6 bases and J by 8 bases, with 13 bases between. CDR3 length: 13 residues. Germline V gene sequence: CDR1 MNHEY, CDR2 SMNVEV (reference sequence). This CDR3 is CASRGGSPEKLFF. The CDR3 DNA follows: TGTGCCAGCAGGGGAGGGAGCCCCGAAAAACTGTTTTTT.

The rearrangement joins TRBV5-1 to TRBJ2-3; TRBD1 or TRBD2 may be the D gene (6 bases each). Germline V gene data show CDR1 as SGHRS and CDR2 as YFSETQ. V dropped 0 bases and J dropped 4 bases, with 15 bases sitting between them. This CDR3 has 16 amino acids. The CDR3 DNA sequence: TGCGCCAGCAGCTTGGGGGGGGCCTCAGGACCAGATACGCAGTATTTT. Amino acids: CASSLGGASGPDTQYF.

This clone was observed once. CDR3 nucleotides: TGTGCCAGCAGTGAGGGAGCTACCTACGAGCAGTACTTC. Its translation: CASSEGATYEQYF. The V call is TRBV25-1, the J call TRBJ2-7; a possible D gene is TRBD2 (5 bases). Germline assignment: CDR1 MGHDK and CDR2 SYGVNS. The CDR3 is 13 amino acids. V was clipped by 3 bases and J by 2 bases, with 8 bases between them.

The J gene is TRBJ1-4, the V gene TRBV5-1; 9 bases line up with TRBD1. Trimming cost V 4 bases and J 0 bases; bases outside gene matches: 10. The CDR3 runs to 18 residues. The germline V gene encodes CDR1 SGHRS and CDR2 YFSETQ. In DNA form, the CDR3 reads TGCGCCAGCAGCCGTAATACAGGGGGCCATACAACTAATGAAAAACTGTTTTTT. Translated: CASSRNTGGHTTNEKLFF.

The rearrangement uses TRBV7-8 and TRBJ1-5; the D gene is possibly TRBD1 (5 bases). Deletions cut 1 base from V and 5 bases from J, with 9 bases between. Germline V gene sequence: CDR1 SGHVS, CDR2 FQNEAQ. The CDR3 extends over 14 amino acids. The CDR3 protein is CASSLGQTYQPQHF. Written as DNA, the CDR3 is TGTGCCAGCAGCTTAGGACAGACTTATCAGCCCCAGCATTTT.

This chain joins TRBV6-1 and TRBJ1-5; unclear D gene. Trimming stripped 1 base from V and 1 base from J, with 14 bases between. Germline loops: CDR1 MNHNS, CDR2 SASEGT. The length of the CDR3 is 17 residues. The CDR3 loop is CASSEVRWPTSNQPQHF. DNA of the CDR3: TGTGCCAGCAGTGAAGTGCGTTGGCCGACGAGCAATCAGCCCCAGCATTTT.

The chain carries TRBV6-6 and TRBJ2-7; 8 bases map to TRBD1. J lost 6 bases, V lost 6 bases, and 7 bases had no gene match. Germline assignment: CDR1 MNHNY and CDR2 SVGAGI (reference sequence). The CDR3 extends over 13 amino acids. The chain's CDR3 is CASRTGDPREQYF. CDR3 DNA: TGTGCCAGCAGGACAGGGGACCCCCGCGAGCAGTACTTC.

This chain uses TRBV10-2 with TRBJ2-5, with 12 positions matching TRBD2. Looked up from germline, CDR1 is WSHSY and CDR2 is SAAADI. This CDR3 has 16 amino acids. V shed 2 bases, J shed 2 bases, and the junction held 3 bases outside the gene matches. The CDR3 bases are TGCGCCAGCAGTGAGGACACTAGCGGGGGGCAAGAGACCCAGTACTTC. Its protein is CASSEDTSGGQETQYF.

V is TRBV29-1 and J is TRBJ2-1; 10 nucleotides line up with TRBD1. The germline gives CDR1 SQVTM, CDR2 ANQGSEA. The ends lost 5 bases at V and 7 bases at J; junction bases unmatched: 5. This CDR3 has 13 residues. The DNA for the CDR3 is TGCAGCGTTAGACAGGGGGCCATAAATGAGCAGTTCTTC. Translation: CSVRQGAINEQFF.

The chain employs TRBV5-4 and TRBJ2-1; D may correspond to TRBD1 or TRBD2 (6 bases each). CDR1 is SGHNT, CDR2 YYREEE, per germline (reference sequence). The CDR3 is 13 residues long. V shed 5 bases and J shed 8 bases, with 14 bases lying between them. CDR3 nucleotides: TGTGCCAGCAGTCCGCCGGGGGCTTATGAGCAGTTCTTC. This sequence encodes CASSPPGAYEQFF.

V usage is TRBV5-4 and J usage is TRBJ1-4; a possible D gene is TRBD1 (6 bases). The CDR3 sequence is 14 residues long. Trimming pared 5 bases from V and 7 bases from J, leaving 15 bases between. Germline CDR1 is SGHNT and CDR2 is YYREEE (reference sequence). The CDR3 DNA is TGTGCCAGCAGACACAGGGAAAAGGGTGAAAAACTGTTTTTT. This gives the protein CASRHREKGEKLFF.

The chain uses TRBV2 and TRBJ1-1; 10 nucleotides align to TRBD1. Germline CDR1 and CDR2: SNHLY and FYNNEI. This CDR3 region has 14 residues. The V gene end was trimmed by 6 bases and the J gene end by 1 base; junction bases not matched to a gene: 2. CDR3: CASRTGGRNTEAFF. CDR3 nucleotide sequence: TGTGCCAGCAGGACAGGGGGCAGGAACACTGAAGCTTTCTTT.

This clone was counted a few times. This chain links TRBV19 with TRBJ1-6; 8 nucleotides agree with TRBD1. V shed 5 bases and J 13 bases; nucleotides not matched to a gene: 10. Germline assignment: CDR1 LNHDA and CDR2 SQIVND (reference sequence). The CDR3 is 14 amino acids. The CDR3 spells CASSLPGQASPLHF. As DNA, the CDR3 is TGTGCCAGTAGTTTGCCGGGACAGGCCTCCCCCCTCCACTTT.

V is TRBV5-1 and J is TRBJ2-2; a weak D match, TRBD2 (5 bases). Deletions cut 3 bases from V and 1 base from J, with 10 bases between. There are 15 residues in the CDR3. CDR1 is SGHRS and CDR2 is YFSETQ in the germline V gene. This CDR3 reads CASSYLDLNTGELFF. In DNA, the CDR3 is TGCGCCAGCAGCTACCTGGACTTGAACACCGGGGAGCTGTTTTTT.

The V gene is TRBV6-6, the J gene TRBJ1-2, with 9 bases matching TRBD1. The CDR3 is 15 amino acids. CDR1 is MNHNY, CDR2 SVGAGI, per germline (reference sequence). V trimming: 5 bases; J trimming: 4 bases; junction bases outside the gene matches: 8. The CDR3: CASSTSDRGGYGYTF. The CDR3 DNA follows: TGTGCCAGCAGTACCTCGGACAGGGGAGGCTATGGCTACACCTTC.

The chain joins TRBV5-1 to TRBJ2-7; possible D gene TRBD2, 5 bases. The length of the CDR3 is 16 residues. The V end was cut by 3 bases, the J end by 3 bases, with 19 bases between. Germline CDR1 and CDR2: SGHRS and YFSETQ. CDR3 nucleotide sequence: TGCGCCAGCAGCTCATTGGGCGGGTGGGGAAACTACGAGCAGTACTTC. Its translation is CASSSLGGWGNYEQYF.

This chain links TRBV7-3 with TRBJ2-1, with 7 bases aligning to TRBD2. The V gene's germline CDR1 is SGHTA and CDR2 FQGTGA. The V segment lost 5 bases and the J segment 8 bases; nucleotides outside the gene matches: 6. This CDR3 is 13 amino acids long. The DNA of the CDR3 is TGTGCCAGCAGCGTAGCGGGCCCCTATGAGCAGTTCTTC. Translated: CASSVAGPYEQFF.